The 25 T cell receptor beta chains below all came from one sample that was sequenced in a study of blood T cell repertoires in COVID-19. The protocol was immunoSEQ multiplex PCR, while the TCRdb copy is restricted to in-frame clones and leaves out a portion. The data hold 190,000 or so clones, with approximately 86% observed a single time. Sequencing was performed on peripheral blood. The source of these receptors is a woman aged 30 to 39 with active or convalescent COVID-19.

The J gene is TRBJ1-2, the V gene TRBV11-2, with 8 bases aligning to TRBD1. The trim removed 1 base at V and 6 bases at J, leaving 4 bases unmatched. The CDR3 is made up of 14 amino acids. Germline V gene lookup returns CDR1 SGHAT and CDR2 FQNNGV. This CDR3 is CASSLGPDRDGYTF. In DNA form, the CDR3 reads TGTGCCAGCAGCTTAGGGCCGGACAGGGATGGCTACACCTTC.

The chain couples TRBV12-3 or TRBV12-4 to TRBJ1-4; a weak D match, TRBD1 (5 bases). The germline V and J ends were trimmed by 6 bases and 8 bases, with 13 bases remaining between them. There are 13 residues in the CDR3. Here the CDR3 reads CASSPAGREKLFF. The CDR3 DNA reads TGTGCCAGCAGCCCGGCGGGGCGGGAAAAACTGTTTTTT.

This rearrangement joins TRBV5-6 to TRBJ2-7, with 9 bases aligning to TRBD2. V shed 0 bases, J shed 5 bases, and the junction held 12 bases outside the gene matches. Germline V gene sequence: CDR1 SGHDT, CDR2 YYEEEE. This CDR3 contains 17 residues. DNA of the CDR3: TGTGCCAGCAGCTTGGAAGGTTACTTTAGCGGGGGTCACGAGCAGTACTTC. Amino acids: CASSLEGYFSGGHEQYF.

CDR3 amino acids: CASSLKNEKLFF. The CDR3 nucleotides read TGTGCCAGCAGCCTAAAGAATGAAAAACTGTTTTTT. The gene calls are TRBV11-2 and TRBJ1-4; D gene uncertain. This CDR3 has 12 residues. The germline V gene has CDR1 SGHAT and CDR2 FQNNGV. Between the trimmed V and J ends, which lost 5 bases and 5 bases, there was a span of 6 bases.

This clone appeared a few times. The chain is built from TRBV5-4 and TRBJ1-2; 9 nucleotides line up with TRBD1. The germline V gene has CDR1 SGHNT and CDR2 YYREEE (reference sequence). This CDR3 has 13 residues. With 0 bases clipped from V and 8 bases from J, the junction kept 2 bases outside the gene matches. DNA of the CDR3: TGTGCCAGCAGCTTGGACAGGGGGCTAGGCTACACCTTC. It translates to CASSLDRGLGYTF.

The chain recombines TRBV11-3 with TRBJ1-6, with 7 bases fitting TRBD1. J was trimmed by 7 bases and V by 0 bases; bases with no gene match: 3. Germline CDR1 reads SGHNT; CDR2 reads YENEEA. The CDR3 has 15 amino acids. The chain's CDR3 is CASSLDSRGNSPLHF. CDR3 nucleotides: TGTGCCAGCAGCTTAGATTCCAGGGGGAATTCACCCCTCCACTTT.

The genes are TRBV10-3 and TRBJ2-7; 8 bases agree with TRBD1. J lost 6 bases, V lost 4 bases, and 11 bases had no gene match. The CDR3 sequence is 15 residues long. The germline gives CDR1 ENHRY, CDR2 SYGVKD. For the CDR3, the DNA is TGTGCCATCAGTGCCCCAGGGCAGGGGGCTCTCGAGCAGTACTTC. This codes for CAISAPGQGALEQYF.

The V call is TRBV28, the J call TRBJ1-2; perhaps TRBD1 as D (6 bases). The germline CDR1 and CDR2 sequences are MDHEN and SYDVKM. V gave up 4 bases and J gave up 1 base, with 22 bases separating them. This CDR3 spans 18 amino acids. The CDR3 protein is CASSSPALKGGDNYGYTF. CDR3 nucleotide sequence: TGTGCCAGCAGTTCCCCTGCTTTAAAGGGGGGGGATAACTATGGCTACACCTTC.

Here the CDR3 DNA reads TGTGCCAGCTCACCATCGGCCGAGCGGGGGGCCTACGAGCAGTACTTC. This gives the protein CASSPSAERGAYEQYF. The chain combines TRBV18 with TRBJ2-7; TRBD2 matches 9 bases. J gave up 2 bases and V 2 bases, and 7 bases lay outside the gene matches. There are 16 residues in the CDR3. Germline lookup yields CDR1 KGHSH and CDR2 LQKENI.

This clone was observed many times. The chain combines TRBV7-8 with TRBJ2-2, with D perhaps TRBD1 (6 bases). Germline V CDR1 and CDR2: SGHVS, FQNEAQ. V dropped 1 base and J dropped 2 bases, with 8 bases sitting between them. CDR3 length equals 15 residues. CDR3 in DNA: TGTGCCAGCAGCTTAGAACAGGGAAACACCGGGGAGCTGTTTTTT. The encoded protein is CASSLEQGNTGELFF.

V usage is TRBV3-1 (or the pseudogene TRBV3-2) and J usage is TRBJ2-3; D might be TRBD2 (6 bases). Per germline, CDR1 LGHDT and CDR2 YNNKEL (reference sequence). The CDR3 is 11 amino acids. Trimming shortened V by 5 bases and J by 11 bases, and 11 bases separated the two germline ends. The CDR3 bases are TGTGCCAGCAGCGCACCGGAGGGGCAGTATTTT. Its protein is CASSAPEGQYF.

V gene TRBV13 combines with J gene TRBJ2-3; the match to TRBD2 covers 7 bases. Per the germline V gene, CDR1 is PRHDT and CDR2 is FYEKMQ (reference sequence). This CDR3 is built from 14 residues. V shed 5 bases and J 2 bases; nucleotides not matched to a gene: 4. Here the CDR3 reads CASSAGTNTDTQYF. The CDR3, as DNA: TGTGCCAGCAGCGCTGGGACTAACACAGATACGCAGTATTTT.

This clone turned up a few times. The chain couples TRBV30 to TRBJ1-5; D possibly corresponds to TRBD1 (5 bases). This CDR3 region has 13 residues. V lost 5 bases to trimming and J lost 5 bases, with 13 bases between them. Germline CDR1 reads GTSNPN; CDR2 reads SVGIG (reference sequence). CDR3 bases: TGTGCCTGGGCGGAGGCGGGGCATCAGCCCCAGCATTTT. Its translation: CAWAEAGHQPQHF. Drawing the rest from reference TRBV30 and TRBJ1-5, the complete variable domain is SQTIHQWPATLVQPVGSPLSLECTVEGTSNPNLYWYRQAAGRGLQLLFYSVGIGQISSEVPQNLSASRPQDRQFILSSKKLLLSDSGFYLCAWAEAGHQPQHFGDGTRLSIL.

The J gene is TRBJ2-1, the V gene TRBV19; D perhaps matches TRBD2 (5 bases). The V and J ends lost 3 bases and 6 bases respectively, with 6 bases between them. Per germline, CDR1 LNHDA and CDR2 SQIVND (reference sequence). The CDR3 loop spans 12 amino acids. The CDR3 loop reads CASSIAGNEQFF. CDR3 DNA sequence: TGTGCCAGTAGTATCGCGGGCAATGAGCAGTTCTTC.

This clone was seen only once. The chain links TRBV6-5 to TRBJ2-3; 9 bases agree with TRBD2. Germline V gene lookup returns CDR1 MNHEY and CDR2 SVGAGI. V shed 5 bases, J shed 6 bases, and the junction held 6 bases outside the gene matches. CDR3 length: 14 residues. The CDR3 region is CASSTEREADTQYF. DNA for the CDR3: TGTGCCAGCAGTACGGAGCGGGAGGCGGATACGCAGTATTTT.

The chain employs TRBV2 and TRBJ2-2; 7 bases are a match to TRBD1. V shed 6 bases, J shed 0 bases, and the junction held 4 bases outside the gene matches. The germline gives CDR1 SNHLY, CDR2 FYNNEI. The CDR3 consists of 15 residues. CDR3 coding DNA: TGTGCCAGCAGGAGACAGGGACCGAACACCGGGGAGCTGTTTTTT. Protein sequence: CASRRQGPNTGELFF.

The rearrangement joins TRBV14 to TRBJ2-2, with D possibly matching TRBD2 (5 bases). CDR3 length equals 15 residues. Trimming removed 4 bases at V and 2 bases at J, with 11 bases between. Germline-derived CDR1 and CDR2 are SGHDN and FVKESK. In DNA, the CDR3 is TGTGCCAGCAGCCTTCAGCGGAGTAACACCGGGGAGCTGTTTTTT. This encodes CASSLQRSNTGELFF.

The rearrangement links TRBV27 to TRBJ1-6; 10 bases are shared with TRBD1. The CDR3 totals 16 residues. Germline V gene lookup returns CDR1 MNHEY and CDR2 SMNVEV (reference sequence). V was pared by 7 bases and J by 3 bases, with 6 bases of the junction left unmatched. The CDR3 coding sequence is TGTGCCAGCACCCTGGGACAGGGGAGCTATAATTCACCCCTCCACTTT. This encodes CASTLGQGSYNSPLHF.

The rearrangement joins TRBV18 to TRBJ1-1; 7 bases fit TRBD1. J was trimmed by 0 bases and V by 3 bases; bases with no gene match: 4. This CDR3 is built from 15 residues. Germline CDR1 is KGHSH and CDR2 is LQKENI. The CDR3 here is CASSPTGQLNTEAFF. CDR3 nucleotides: TGTGCCAGCTCACCCACGGGACAGCTGAACACTGAAGCTTTCTTT.

The chain combines TRBV28 with TRBJ2-7; 8 bases agree with TRBD2. The junction had 17 bases not matched to a gene; V was cut back by 6 bases and J by 4 bases. CDR3 length equals 17 residues. Germline V gene sequence: CDR1 MDHEN, CDR2 SYDVKM. The CDR3 DNA is TGTGCCAGCAGAAAACCGGGAGGGGCAGGCGGACCTTACGAGCAGTACTTC. This encodes CASRKPGGAGGPYEQYF.

The chain recombines TRBV7-9 with TRBJ1-1, with unresolved D. Germline-derived CDR1 and CDR2 are SEHNR and FQNEAQ (reference sequence). CDR3 size: 13 residues. The V end lost 4 bases, the J end lost 1 base, and 7 bases lay between the germline ends. CDR3 region: CASSSRGNTEAFF. For the CDR3, the DNA is TGTGCCAGCAGCTCCCGAGGGAACACTGAAGCTTTCTTT.

The chain has TRBV28 and TRBJ2-7; 9 positions match TRBD1. The germline gives CDR1 MDHEN, CDR2 SYDVKM. The CDR3 has 16 residues. V was clipped by 6 bases and J by 3 bases; unmatched bases: 12. For the CDR3, the DNA is TGTGCCAGCAGGACCCTACAGGGGGCGCCGGTCTACGAGCAGTACTTC. Protein product: CASRTLQGAPVYEQYF.

The rearrangement links TRBV9 to TRBJ2-1; TRBD2 is a possible D gene (6 bases). The germline V gene encodes CDR1 SGDLS and CDR2 YYNGEE. The V and J ends lost 0 bases and 0 bases respectively, with 10 bases between them. The CDR3 spans 16 residues. The DNA of the CDR3 is TGTGCCAGCAGCGTAGGACGGGGGAGCTCCTACAATGAGCAGTTCTTC. It codes for CASSVGRGSSYNEQFF.

This chain connects TRBV2 to TRBJ1-4; D may be TRBD1 (5 bases). The germline V gene has CDR1 SNHLY and CDR2 FYNNEI. Trimming stripped 6 bases from V and 0 bases from J, with 8 bases between. The CDR3 runs 14 residues. CDR3 amino acids: CASRGPATNEKLFF. The CDR3 bases are TGTGCCAGCAGGGGGCCGGCAACTAATGAAAAACTGTTTTTT.

The V gene is TRBV30, the J gene TRBJ1-6; 8 nucleotides match TRBD1. Germline V CDR1 and CDR2: GTSNPN, SVGIG (reference sequence). This CDR3 has 14 residues. V shed 2 bases, J shed 7 bases, and the junction held 4 bases outside the gene matches. The CDR3 region has the DNA TGTGCCTGGAGTCCTCGGGACAGGAATTCACCCCTCCACTTT. It codes for CAWSPRDRNSPLHF.